Following are 22 T cell receptor beta chains from one sample sequenced in a study of cytomegalovirus exposure and HLA in healthy donors. Primers for the PCR totalled 60 Vbeta and 13 Jbeta. TCRdb's copy holds only in-frame clones and misses some; the assay was immunoSEQ multiplex PCR. Among 150,000 to 200,000 clones listed, approximately 85% were seen once. The sample taken for sequencing was PBMCs. These receptors all come from a woman between 45 and 65 years old in good health and CMV-seronegative.

This chain connects TRBV28 to TRBJ1-2; 8 bases fit TRBD1. Losses at the gene ends were 6 bases for V and 4 bases for J; bases not matched to a gene: 7. CDR3 size: 14 residues. CDR1 is MDHEN, CDR2 SYDVKM, per germline. The CDR3 DNA reads TGTGCCAGCAGAACTTCCGGGACAGGCTATGGCTACACCTTC. This gives the protein CASRTSGTGYGYTF.

J is TRBJ2-2 and V is TRBV11-2, with D unclear. With 5 bases removed from V and 9 bases from J, the gap between germline ends came to 10 bases. The CDR3 sequence is 12 residues long. Germline CDR1 is SGHAT and CDR2 is FQNNGV. CDR3 amino acids: CASSPHVRELFF. CDR3 nucleotide sequence: TGTGCCAGCAGCCCCCATGTCAGGGAGCTGTTTTTT. Full variable domain (rest looked up from reference TRBV11-2 and TRBJ2-2): EAGVAQSPRYKIIEKRQSVAFWCNPISGHATLYWYQQILGQGPKLLIQFQNNGVVDDSQLPKDRFSAERLKGVDSTLKIQPAKLEDSAVYLCASSPHVRELFFGEGSRLTVL.

This sequence joins TRBV7-2 and TRBJ1-1, with D perhaps matching TRBD1 (5 bases). The germline V gene has CDR1 SGHTA and CDR2 FQGNSA. The CDR3 length is 14 residues. V lost 1 base and J 8 bases, leaving 14 bases between the germline ends. The CDR3 DNA follows: TGTGCCAGCAGCTTAGAGGGCATCGGGGGAGAAGCTTTCTTT. It codes for CASSLEGIGGEAFF.

The chain employs TRBV15 and TRBJ2-1; D unclear. Between the trimmed V and J ends, which lost 1 base and 7 bases, there was a span of 5 bases. The CDR3 spans 12 residues. Germline V lookup: CDR1 LNHNV, CDR2 YYDKDF (reference sequence). CDR3 region: CATSRVGNEQFF. CDR3 nucleotide sequence: TGTGCCACCAGCAGAGTCGGGAATGAGCAGTTCTTC.

This chain links TRBV18 with TRBJ2-3, with 14 bases identical to TRBD2. Trimming cost V 3 bases and J 6 bases; bases outside gene matches: 11. CDR3 length equals 18 residues. CDR1 KGHSH and CDR2 LQKENI come from the germline V gene. The CDR3 protein is CASSPLSGTSGRSDTQYF. The CDR3 nucleotides are TGTGCCAGCTCACCCCTGTCGGGGACTAGCGGGAGATCGGATACGCAGTATTTT.

The chain joins TRBV7-9 to TRBJ2-7, with D unclear. Between the trimmed V and J ends, which lost 1 base and 2 bases, there was a span of 6 bases. This CDR3 contains 13 residues. Germline V gives CDR1 SEHNR, CDR2 FQNEAQ (reference sequence). The CDR3 bases are TGTGCCAGCAGCTTAGACACCCCCTACGAGCAGTACTTC. It encodes CASSLDTPYEQYF. Full variable domain (remainder filled in from reference TRBV7-9 and TRBJ2-7): DTGVSQNPRHKITKRGQNVTFRCDPISEHNRLYWYRQTLGQGPEFLTYFQNEAQLEKSRLLSDRFSAERPKGSFSTLEIQRTEQGDSAMYLCASSLDTPYEQYFGPGTRLTVT.

The sample holds a few counts of this clone. The chain is built from TRBV12-5 and TRBJ2-7; a weak D match, TRBD1 (6 bases). Trimming removed 2 bases from V and 0 bases from J, with 14 bases in between. The V gene's germline CDR1 is LGHNT and CDR2 FRNRAP. CDR3 length equals 16 residues. The CDR3 nucleotides are TGTGCTAGTGGTTTGTCTCCAGACAGGACCTCCTACGAGCAGTACTTC. This translates into CASGLSPDRTSYEQYF. The full variable domain, completed using reference TRBV12-5 and TRBJ2-7, is DARVTQTPRHKVTEMGQEVTMRCQPILGHNTVFWYRQTMMQGLELLAYFRNRAPLDDSGMPKDRFSAEMPDATLATLKIQPSEPRDSAVYFCASGLSPDRTSYEQYFGPGTRLTVT.

V gene TRBV27 combines with J gene TRBJ2-7; 8 bases agree with TRBD1. V shed 5 bases, J shed 0 bases, and the junction held 3 bases outside the gene matches. The CDR3 extends over 14 amino acids. The germline V gene has CDR1 MNHEY and CDR2 SMNVEV (reference sequence). Here the CDR3 DNA reads TGTGCCAGCAGTCGGACAGGGAGCTCCTACGAGCAGTACTTC. Protein sequence: CASSRTGSSYEQYF.

V usage is TRBV5-1 and J usage is TRBJ2-7; D ambiguous. The V and J ends lost 0 bases and 5 bases respectively, with 12 bases between them. The length of the CDR3 is 14 residues. Germline V gene data show CDR1 as SGHRS and CDR2 as YFSETQ. CDR3 loop: CASSLEVSANEQYF. CDR3 nucleotides: TGCGCCAGCAGCTTGGAAGTCTCAGCGAACGAGCAGTACTTC. Full variable domain (outside the CDR3, taken from reference TRBV5-1 and TRBJ2-7): KAGVTQTPRYLIKTRGQQVTLSCSPISGHRSVSWYQQTPGQGLQFLFEYFSETQRNKGNFPGRFSGRQFSNSRSEMNVSTLELGDSALYLCASSLEVSANEQYFGPGTRLTVT.

This clone appeared once. The CDR3 loop reads CATALGVTGRTEAFF. The CDR3 DNA sequence: TGTGCCACGGCTTTAGGGGTGACAGGGCGAACGGAAGCTTTCTTT. V usage is TRBV28 and J usage is TRBJ1-1; the match to TRBD1 covers 7 bases. Germline trimming cut 10 bases from V and 8 bases from J; bases unmatched to any gene: 19. Germline CDR1 MDHEN, CDR2 SYDVKM. The CDR3 is 15 amino acids.

The chain couples TRBV19 to TRBJ2-1; 11 bases fit TRBD2. The CDR3 runs 16 residues. V gave up 6 bases and J gave up 3 bases; unmatched junction bases: 7. Germline CDR1 reads LNHDA; CDR2 reads SQIVND (reference sequence). As DNA, the CDR3 is TGTGCCAGTAGAGAATTTAGCGGGAGGGGCTACAATGAGCAGTTCTTC. It specifies CASREFSGRGYNEQFF.

With respect to this clone: Additional DNA sequences in this sample encode the identical CDR3. V usage is TRBV7-3 and J usage is TRBJ2-2; D is possibly TRBD2 (5 bases). V was cut by 2 bases and J by 4 bases, with 5 bases left in between. The CDR3 runs to 13 residues. Germline loops: CDR1 SGHTA, CDR2 FQGTGA. CDR3 region: CASSLGSTGELFF. CDR3 DNA sequence: TGTGCCAGCAGCTTAGGGAGCACCGGGGAGCTGTTTTTT.

The genes are TRBV2 and TRBJ2-3; D is possibly TRBD2 (5 bases). Germline CDR1 is SNHLY and CDR2 is FYNNEI. This CDR3 has 14 residues. Trimming removed 7 bases from V and 3 bases from J, with 14 bases in between. CDR3 loop: CASKAGHGTDTQYF. CDR3 sequence (DNA): TGTGCCAGCAAGGCGGGCCACGGGACAGATACGCAGTATTTT.

The rearrangement links TRBV19 to TRBJ2-3; D unclear. The CDR3 contains 13 residues. Trimming took 3 bases from V and 1 from J, leaving 5 bases between them. From germline, CDR1 is LNHDA and CDR2 SQIVND (reference sequence). As DNA, the CDR3 is TGTGCCAGTAGTATCCCTCGCACAGATACGCAGTATTTT. This gives the protein CASSIPRTDTQYF.

This clone was seen a few times. CDR3 region: CASSLASSVHNEQFF. The DNA for the CDR3 is TGTGCCAGTTCCCTTGCCTCTAGCGTTCACAATGAGCAGTTCTTC. This chain joins TRBV27 and TRBJ2-1; perhaps TRBD2 as D (6 bases). CDR3 length: 15 residues. With 9 bases removed from V and 5 bases from J, the gap between germline ends came to 20 bases. Germline CDR1 is MNHEY and CDR2 is SMNVEV (reference sequence).

The V and J genes are TRBV5-1 and TRBJ1-3, with D perhaps matching TRBD1 (5 bases). There are 14 residues in the CDR3. Germline lookup yields CDR1 SGHRS and CDR2 YFSETQ. With 0 bases removed from V and 6 bases from J, the gap between germline ends came to 10 bases. The DNA for the CDR3 is TGCGCCAGCAGCTTGGGCAGGGCCGTAAACACCATATATTTT. Translated, it gives CASSLGRAVNTIYF.

This chain uses TRBV7-2 with TRBJ1-2; the match to TRBD1 covers 8 bases. V was pared by 0 bases and J by 7 bases, with 7 bases of the junction left unmatched. The CDR3 spans 15 residues. Germline assignment: CDR1 SGHTA and CDR2 FQGNSA. The CDR3 region has the DNA TGTGCCAGCAGCTTAGCGTTGGGGACAGGCTCTGGCTACACCTTC. Protein product: CASSLALGTGSGYTF.

Regarding this clone: In the same sample, other DNA sequences code for this CDR3. The chain couples TRBV27 to TRBJ2-7; 13 bases match TRBD2. J lost 3 bases, V lost 6 bases, and 5 bases had no gene match. The CDR3 runs to 15 residues. The germline V gene encodes CDR1 MNHEY and CDR2 SMNVEV (reference sequence). The CDR3 nucleotides read TGTGCCAGCAGCCCGGGACTAGCGGGGTACTACGAGCAGTACTTC. It encodes CASSPGLAGYYEQYF.

This clone has only a few counts. The rearrangement joins TRBV6-5 to TRBJ2-7; TRBD2 matches at 10 bases. The CDR3 is made up of 13 amino acids. Germline CDR1 MNHEY, CDR2 SVGAGI. V dropped 8 bases and J dropped 1; count of bases not matched to a gene: 2. Here the CDR3 DNA reads TGTGCCAGCCGGACTAGCGGTTCCTACGAGCAGTACTTC. Its protein is CASRTSGSYEQYF.

This clone was recorded only once. The chain links TRBV6-5 to TRBJ2-7, with TRBD2 matching 12 bases. This CDR3 has 15 residues. With V trimmed by 4 bases and J by 4 bases, 5 bases remained unmatched. CDR1 is MNHEY and CDR2 is SVGAGI in the germline V gene. The CDR3 sequence is CASSWRLAGDYEQYF. The DNA of the CDR3 is TGTGCCAGCAGTTGGCGACTAGCGGGAGATTACGAGCAGTACTTC.

This clone was seen just once. This chain links TRBV9 with TRBJ2-5; 9 nucleotides agree with TRBD1. Germline CDR1 and CDR2: SGDLS and YYNGEE. The CDR3 is made up of 17 amino acids. V lost 4 bases and J lost 5; bases outside the gene matches: 15. As DNA, the CDR3 is TGTGCCAGCAGCCCTCCTGGTGGGACAGGGTTTGGGGAGACCCAGTACTTC. It codes for CASSPPGGTGFGETQYF.

The genes are TRBV18 and TRBJ2-2; D is perhaps TRBD2 (5 bases). This CDR3 comprises 16 residues. The germline V gene has CDR1 KGHSH and CDR2 LQKENI. V was shortened by 2 bases and J by 3 bases, with 13 bases between the two germline ends. The CDR3 nucleotides read TGTGCCAGCTCACCATACCGGGGATCGGACACCGGGGAGCTGTTTTTT. Translated: CASSPYRGSDTGELFF. Full variable domain (remainder filled in from reference TRBV18 and TRBJ2-2): NAGVMQNPRHLVRRRGQEARLRCSPMKGHSHVYWYRQLPEEGLKFMVYLQKENIIDESGMPKERFSAEFPKEGPSILRIQQVVRGDSAAYFCASSPYRGSDTGELFFGEGSRLTVL.